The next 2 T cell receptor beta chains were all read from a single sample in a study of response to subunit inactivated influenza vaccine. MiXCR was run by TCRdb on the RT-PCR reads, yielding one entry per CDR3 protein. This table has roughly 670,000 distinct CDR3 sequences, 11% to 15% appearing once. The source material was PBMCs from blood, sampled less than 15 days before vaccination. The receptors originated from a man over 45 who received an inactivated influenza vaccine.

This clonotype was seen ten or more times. The CDR3 DNA reads TGCAGTGCTAGACCAAGGACAGTCGACCACCTTTTCCAAGAGACCCAGTACTTC. Translation gives CSARPRTVDHLFQETQYF. The chain joins TRBV20-1 to TRBJ2-5; a weak D match, TRBD1 (6 bases). CDR3 length: 18 amino acids. Germline values: CDR1 DFQATT, CDR2 SNEGSKA (reference sequence). V lost 2 bases, J lost 1 base, and 23 bases lay in between.

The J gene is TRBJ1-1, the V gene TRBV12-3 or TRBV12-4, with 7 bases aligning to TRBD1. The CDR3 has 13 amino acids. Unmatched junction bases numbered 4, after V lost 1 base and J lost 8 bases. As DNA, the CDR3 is TGTGCCAGCAGTTTAGGGGCAGGGGGGGAAGCTTTCTTT. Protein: CASSLGAGGEAFF.